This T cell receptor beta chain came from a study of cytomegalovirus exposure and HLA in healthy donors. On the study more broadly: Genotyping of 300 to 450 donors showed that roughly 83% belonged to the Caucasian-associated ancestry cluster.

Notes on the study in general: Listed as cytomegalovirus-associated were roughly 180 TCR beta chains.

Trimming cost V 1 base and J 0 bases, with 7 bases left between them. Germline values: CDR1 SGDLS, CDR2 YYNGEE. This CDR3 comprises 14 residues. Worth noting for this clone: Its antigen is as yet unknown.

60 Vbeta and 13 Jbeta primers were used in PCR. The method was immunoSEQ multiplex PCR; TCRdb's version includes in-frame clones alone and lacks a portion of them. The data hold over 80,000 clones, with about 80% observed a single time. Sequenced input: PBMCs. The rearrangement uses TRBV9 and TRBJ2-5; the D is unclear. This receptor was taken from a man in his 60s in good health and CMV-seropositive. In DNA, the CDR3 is TGTGCCAGCAGCGTAAGCCCACACCAAGAGACCCAGTACTTC. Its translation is CASSVSPHQETQYF. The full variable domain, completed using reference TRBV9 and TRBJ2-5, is DSGVTQTPKHLITATGQRVTLRCSPRSGDLSVYWYQQSLDQGLQFLIQYYNGEERAKGNILERFSAQQFPDLHSELNLSSLELGDSALYFCASSVSPHQETQYFGPGTRLLVL.